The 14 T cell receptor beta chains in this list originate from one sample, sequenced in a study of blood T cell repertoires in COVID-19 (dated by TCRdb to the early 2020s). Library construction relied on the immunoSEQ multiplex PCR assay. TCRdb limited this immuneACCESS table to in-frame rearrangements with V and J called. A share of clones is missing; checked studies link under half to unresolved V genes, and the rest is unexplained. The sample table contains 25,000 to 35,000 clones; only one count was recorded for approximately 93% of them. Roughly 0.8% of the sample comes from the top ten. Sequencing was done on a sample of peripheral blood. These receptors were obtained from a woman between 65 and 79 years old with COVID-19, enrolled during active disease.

As DNA, the CDR3 is TGTGCCAGTAGTAAAGCCAGCACAGATACGCAGTATTTT. Translating it yields CASSKASTDTQYF. V is TRBV19 and J is TRBJ2-3, with unresolved D. The CDR3 spans 13 residues. Germline CDR1 LNHDA, CDR2 SQIVND (reference sequence). V lost 4 bases and J lost 0, with 5 bases in between.

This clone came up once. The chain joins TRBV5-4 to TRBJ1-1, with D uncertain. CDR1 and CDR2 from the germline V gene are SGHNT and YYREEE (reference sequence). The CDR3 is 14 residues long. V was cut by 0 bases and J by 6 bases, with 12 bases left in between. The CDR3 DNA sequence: TGTGCCAGCAGCTTGGAGCCGGGGTACGCTGAAGCTTTCTTT. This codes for CASSLEPGYAEAFF.

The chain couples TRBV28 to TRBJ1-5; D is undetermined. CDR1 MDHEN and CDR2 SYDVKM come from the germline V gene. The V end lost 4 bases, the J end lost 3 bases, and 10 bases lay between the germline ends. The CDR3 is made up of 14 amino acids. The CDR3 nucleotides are TGTGCCAGCAGTTCCCCTACCTTCAATCAGCCCCAGCATTTT. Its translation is CASSSPTFNQPQHF.

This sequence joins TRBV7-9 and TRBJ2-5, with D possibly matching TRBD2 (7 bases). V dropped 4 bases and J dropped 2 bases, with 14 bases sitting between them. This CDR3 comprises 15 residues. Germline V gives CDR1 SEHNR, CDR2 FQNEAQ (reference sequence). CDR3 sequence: CASSSRGDYQETQYF. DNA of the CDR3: TGTGCCAGCAGCTCTAGGGGGGACTATCAAGAGACCCAGTACTTC.

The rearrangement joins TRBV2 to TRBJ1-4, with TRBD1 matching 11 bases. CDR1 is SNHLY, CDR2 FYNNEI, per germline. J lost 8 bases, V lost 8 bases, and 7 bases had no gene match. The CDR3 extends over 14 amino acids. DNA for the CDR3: TGTGCCAGCCTGGGACAGGGGGTGGAGGAAAAACTGTTTTTT. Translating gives CASLGQGVEEKLFF.

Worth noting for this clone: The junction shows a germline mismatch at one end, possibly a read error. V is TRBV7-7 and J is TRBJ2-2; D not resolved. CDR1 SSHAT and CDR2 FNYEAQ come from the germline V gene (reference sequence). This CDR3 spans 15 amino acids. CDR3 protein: CASSPTPPNTGELFF. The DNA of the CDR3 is TGTGCTAGCAGCCCGACTCCTCCGAACACCGGGGAGCTGTTTTTT.

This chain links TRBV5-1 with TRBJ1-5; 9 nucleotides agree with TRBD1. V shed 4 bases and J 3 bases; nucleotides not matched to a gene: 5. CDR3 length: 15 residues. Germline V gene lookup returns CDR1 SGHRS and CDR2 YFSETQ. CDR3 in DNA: TGCGCCAGCAGCCCCGGACAGGGGCACAATCAGCCCCAGCATTTT. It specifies CASSPGQGHNQPQHF.

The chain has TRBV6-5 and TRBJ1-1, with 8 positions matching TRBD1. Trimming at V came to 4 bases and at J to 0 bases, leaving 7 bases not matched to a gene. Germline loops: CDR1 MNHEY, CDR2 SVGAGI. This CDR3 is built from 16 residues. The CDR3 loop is CASSSHRGSMNTEAFF. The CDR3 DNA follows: TGTGCCAGCAGTTCCCACAGGGGGTCCATGAACACTGAAGCTTTCTTT.

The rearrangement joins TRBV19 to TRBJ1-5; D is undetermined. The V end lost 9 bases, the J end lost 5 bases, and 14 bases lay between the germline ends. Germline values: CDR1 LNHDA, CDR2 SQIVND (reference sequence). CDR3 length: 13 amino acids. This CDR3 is CASSYSRDQPQHF. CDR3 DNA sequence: TGTGCCAGCAGCTACAGCCGCGATCAGCCCCAGCATTTT.

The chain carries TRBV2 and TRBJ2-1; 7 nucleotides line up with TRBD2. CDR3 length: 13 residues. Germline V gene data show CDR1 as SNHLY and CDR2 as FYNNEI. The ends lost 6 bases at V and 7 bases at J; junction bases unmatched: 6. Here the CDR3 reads CASRGLVGNEQFF. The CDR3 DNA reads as TGTGCCAGCAGAGGACTAGTTGGTAATGAGCAGTTCTTC.

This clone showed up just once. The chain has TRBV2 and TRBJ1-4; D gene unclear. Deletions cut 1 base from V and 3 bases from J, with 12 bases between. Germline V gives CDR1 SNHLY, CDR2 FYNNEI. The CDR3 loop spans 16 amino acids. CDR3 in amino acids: CASSEEEGFANEKLFF. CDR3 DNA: TGTGCCAGCAGTGAAGAGGAGGGATTTGCTAATGAAAAACTGTTTTTT.

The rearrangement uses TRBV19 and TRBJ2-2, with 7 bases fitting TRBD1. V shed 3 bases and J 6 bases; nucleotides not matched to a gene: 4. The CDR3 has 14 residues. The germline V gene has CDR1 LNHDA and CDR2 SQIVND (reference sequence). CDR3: CASSILTGAGELFF. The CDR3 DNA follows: TGTGCCAGTAGTATTTTAACAGGGGCCGGGGAGCTGTTTTTT.

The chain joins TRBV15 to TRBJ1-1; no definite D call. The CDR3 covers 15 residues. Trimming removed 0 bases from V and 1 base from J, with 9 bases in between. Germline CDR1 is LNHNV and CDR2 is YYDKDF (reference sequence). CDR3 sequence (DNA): TGTGCCACCAGCAGAGATCTCGCAGGGAACACTGAAGCTTTCTTT. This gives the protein CATSRDLAGNTEAFF.

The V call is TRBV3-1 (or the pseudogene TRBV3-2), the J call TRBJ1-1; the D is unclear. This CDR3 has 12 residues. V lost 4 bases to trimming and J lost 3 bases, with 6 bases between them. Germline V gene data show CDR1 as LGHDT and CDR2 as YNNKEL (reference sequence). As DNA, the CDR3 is TGTGCCAGCAGCCGCGGGGACACTGAAGCTTTCTTT. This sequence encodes CASSRGDTEAFF.